This T cell receptor beta chain was found in a study of blood T cells in healthy people across ages. This clonotype occurred once. A J-beta primer mix and a sample-barcoded 5' primer were used in a second PCR of about 7 to 12 cycles. One entry per CDR3 protein, called by TCRdb with MiXCR from the 5' RACE reads. The sample holds about 650,000 distinct CDR3 sequences, roughly 32% seen once. V shed 1 base and J shed 4 bases, with 14 bases lying between them. Germline V lookup: CDR1 SGHVS, CDR2 FNYEAQ. The CDR3 has 16 residues. Each individual donor underwent a draw of about 9.9 milliliters of peripheral blood.

The chain recombines TRBV7-6 with TRBJ2-1; D gene uncertain. This receptor was taken from a woman of 80 years or more in good health. Sequenced sample: blood. This chain's CDR3 is CASSLERAGSYNEQFF. The CDR3 bases are TGTGCCAGCAGCTTAGAGCGAGCAGGCTCTTACAATGAGCAGTTCTTC.